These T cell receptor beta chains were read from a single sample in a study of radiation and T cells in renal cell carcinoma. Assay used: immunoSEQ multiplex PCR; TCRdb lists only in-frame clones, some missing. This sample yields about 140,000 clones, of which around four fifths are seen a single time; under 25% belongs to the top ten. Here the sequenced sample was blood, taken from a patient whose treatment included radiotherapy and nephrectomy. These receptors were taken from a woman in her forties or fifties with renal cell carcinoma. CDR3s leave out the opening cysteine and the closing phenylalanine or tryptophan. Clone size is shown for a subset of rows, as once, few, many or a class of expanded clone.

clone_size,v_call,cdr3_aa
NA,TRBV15,ATSRGTAGGNTIY
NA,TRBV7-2,ASSQGQAKYGYT
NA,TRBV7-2,ASSLGGGSSYEQY
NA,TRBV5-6,ASSFFSARGISGYT
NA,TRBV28,ASSSAGTVNEKLF
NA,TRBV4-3,ASSQDSPGTADTQY
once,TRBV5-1,ASSAGQSSYNSPLH
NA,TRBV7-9,ASSLGKDSTKQY
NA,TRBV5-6,ASVSFGGNTEAF
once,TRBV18,ASSPPSRLSYNEQF
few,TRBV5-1,ASSLASGSFYEQF
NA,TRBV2,ASSENRSNEKLF
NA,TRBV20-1,SAPTELAAF
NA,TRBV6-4,ASSELLGQPQH
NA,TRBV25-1,ASSRRGDTYRYGYT
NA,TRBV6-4,ASSAQMNTEAF
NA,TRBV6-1,ASSESVGRIDTEAF
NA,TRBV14,ASSPLVRAGGRNEQF
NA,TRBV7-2,ASSLGGTNEKLF
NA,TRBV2,ASSIGGSGNQPQH
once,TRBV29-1,SVGQGLLNTEAF
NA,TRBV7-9,ASSTGWEIYEQY
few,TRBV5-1,ASSLAVGGSQETQY
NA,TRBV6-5,ASGLRRPDGYT
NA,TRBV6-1,ASSEGVWTRTEAF
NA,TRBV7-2,ASSLGLAGNEQF
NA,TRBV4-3,ASSQVWSQGDYEQY
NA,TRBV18,ASSPPNEEGQY
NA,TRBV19,ASRITWTDEKLF
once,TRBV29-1,SVDDGANVLT
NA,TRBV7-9,ASSPPGPSYEQY
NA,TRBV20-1,SASFGPLH
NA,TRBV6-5,ASSRGSGYT
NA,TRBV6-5,ASSRKAGGTYEQY
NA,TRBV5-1,ASSLAAGDSNQPQH
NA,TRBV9,ASSVDGGENIQY
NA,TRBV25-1,ASSDWKDSPLH
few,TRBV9,ASSVVPSSYEQY
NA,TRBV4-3,ASSVYREYNYGYT
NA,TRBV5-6,ASSHGVGRGQETQY
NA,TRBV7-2,ASSLMGGQNQPQH
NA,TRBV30,AWSFWTVPGAGELF
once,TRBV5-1,ASSLGQGDGYT
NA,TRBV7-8,ASSRSGGQNNEQF
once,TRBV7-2,ASTGTTKTDTQY
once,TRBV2,AGSPGQYYEQY